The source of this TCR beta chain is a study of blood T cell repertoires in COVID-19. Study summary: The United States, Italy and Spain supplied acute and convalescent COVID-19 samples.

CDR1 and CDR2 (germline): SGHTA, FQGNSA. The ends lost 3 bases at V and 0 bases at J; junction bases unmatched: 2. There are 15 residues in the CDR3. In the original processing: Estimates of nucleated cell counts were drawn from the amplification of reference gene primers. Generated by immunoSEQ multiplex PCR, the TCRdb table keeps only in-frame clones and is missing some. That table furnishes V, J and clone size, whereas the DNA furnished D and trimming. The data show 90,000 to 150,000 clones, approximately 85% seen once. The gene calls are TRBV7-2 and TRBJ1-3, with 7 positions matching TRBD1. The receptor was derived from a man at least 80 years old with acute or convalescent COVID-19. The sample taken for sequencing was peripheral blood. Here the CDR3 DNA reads TGTGCCAGCAGCTTGGGACAGCACTCTGGAAACACCATATATTTT. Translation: CASSLGQHSGNTIYF.